A single T cell receptor (beta chain) is shown here with its context. These data are taken from a study of blood T cell repertoires in COVID-19. The overall study: The analysed material was cDNA or gDNA that came from T cells, B-cell-depleted T cells, or PBMCs.

The V gene's germline CDR1 is SGHRS and CDR2 YFSETQ. The CDR3 length is 15 residues. Trimming at V came to 5 bases and at J to 2 bases, leaving 4 bases not matched to a gene. Sequencing was performed with immunoSEQ multiplex PCR; in TCRdb, only in-frame clones are kept and a portion is missing. The table shows 300,000 to 450,000 clones, with about 87% occurring only once. Sequencing input: PBMCs or T cells enriched from blood (not recorded which). The genes are TRBV5-1 and TRBJ2-3, with 11 bases identical to TRBD2. The origin of this receptor is a middle-aged man in a cohort exposed to, infected with or recovered from COVID-19 (not recorded which). CDR3 coding DNA: TGCGCCAGCAGAGCACTAGCGGGAGTCACAGATACGCAGTATTTT. Amino acids: CASRALAGVTDTQYF. The full variable domain, in which reference TRBV5-1 and TRBJ2-3 provide the parts outside the CDR3, is KAGVTQTPRYLIKTRGQQVTLSCSPISGHRSVSWYQQTPGQGLQFLFEYFSETQRNKGNFPGRFSGRQFSNSRSEMNVSTLELGDSALYLCASRALAGVTDTQYFGPGTRLTVL.